This TCR beta chain originates from a study of T cells after somatic rescue of genetic block (TCRdb year 2020). A note on the overall study: The study assessed how robust, over the long term, a T-cell system was when the system had developed through somatic rescue of a genetic block in T-cell development.

Library preparation used the immunoSEQ multiplex PCR assay. Entries here come from immuneACCESS through TCRdb and include only in-frame sequences with V and J called. Some clones fail to appear in such tables; in the studies checked, an unresolved V gene covers under half of the shortfall, and the cause of the remainder is unknown. For this sample there are about 10,000 clones; around 70% appear just once. 22% of the sample is held by the ten biggest clonotypes. On this clone itself: Its antigen specificity is not known. No base qualities exist here, and no much larger clone lies one base off it.

CDR1 and CDR2 are read off the germline V gene as SGHVS and FNYEAQ. V sheds 0 bases and J sheds 0 bases, leaving 4 bases between their ends. From its cysteine to its phenylalanine, the CDR3 spans 14 amino acids. Just CDR3 DNA is preserved here, 42 bases in frame from base 1. This receptor was taken from a boy between 10 and 17 years old. The chain is made from TRBV7-6 and TRBJ2-3; the D gene remains uncertain. Specimen: peripheral blood mononuclear cells (PBMCs). The bases read TGTGCCAGCAGCTTAGCGTACAGCACAGATACGCAGTATTTT. Its product reads: CASSLAYSTDTQYF.